Presented here are 2 T cell receptor beta chains from one specimen sequenced in a study of cytomegalovirus exposure and HLA in healthy donors. The PCR was carried out with 60 Vbeta primers and 13 Jbeta primers. Produced via immunoSEQ multiplex PCR; TCRdb's table is partial and in-frame only. Among 150,000 to 200,000 clones, 81% were seen once, and the ten largest hold around 1.9%. Sequenced: PBMCs. The receptors originated from a young man in good health and CMV-seronegative.

The rearrangement joins TRBV10-3 to TRBJ2-7; TRBD1 is a possible D gene (6 bases). The CDR3 spans 14 residues. The V gene's germline CDR1 is ENHRY and CDR2 SYGVKD. Between the trimmed V and J ends, which lost 3 bases and 2 bases, there was a span of 11 bases. CDR3 coding DNA: TGTGCCATCAGTGATTTGGACAGACCCTACGAGCAGTACTTC. Its protein is CAISDLDRPYEQYF.

This chain uses TRBV19 with TRBJ1-1; 7 bases map to TRBD1. Germline-derived CDR1 and CDR2 are LNHDA and SQIVND (reference sequence). This CDR3 comprises 15 residues. V lost 8 bases, J lost 0 bases, and 9 bases stayed unmatched. CDR3 sequence reads: CASAKTGNLNTEAFF. As DNA, the CDR3 is TGTGCCAGTGCCAAGACAGGGAACCTGAACACTGAAGCTTTCTTT. Looking up the rest from reference TRBV19 and TRBJ1-1 gives the full variable domain: DGGITQSPKYLFRKEGQNVTLSCEQNLNHDAMYWYRQDPGQGLRLIYYSQIVNDFQKGDIAEGYSVSREKKESFPLTVTSAQKNPTAFYLCASAKTGNLNTEAFFGQGTRLTVV.